One and the same sample provided the 15 T cell receptor beta chains below, sequenced in a study of CD8+CD57+ T cells in acquired aplastic anemia. Using genomic DNA as the template, TCR beta VDJ and CDR3 profiling was carried out. TCRdb itself ran the reads through MiXCR, one entry per CDR3 protein. The table shows 310,000 or so distinct CDR3 sequences, with under 60% occurring only once. For sequencing, patients were chosen who had shown expansion of CD8+CD57+ cells by flow cytometry. Sequenced input: sorted CD4+, CD8+, or CD8+CD57+ T cells (not recorded which) from PBMCs. The receptors shown here come from a human donor with aplastic anemia.

The chain joins TRBV24-1 to TRBJ2-7, with D possibly matching TRBD1 (5 bases). Germline lookup yields CDR1 KGHDR and CDR2 SFDVKD. The CDR3 spans 15 residues. V dropped 2 bases and J dropped 7 bases, with 17 bases sitting between them. CDR3 sequence: CATSDSTSGQREQYF. In DNA form, the CDR3 reads TGTGCCACCAGTGATTCTACATCAGGGCAACGGGAGCAGTACTTC.

The CDR3 spells CASSLDGQGRGETQYF. In DNA, the CDR3 is TGCGCCAGCAGCTTGGATGGGCAGGGGAGGGGAGAGACCCAGTACTTC. This chain joins TRBV5-1 and TRBJ2-5; tentatively, D is TRBD2 (7 bases). CDR1 SGHRS and CDR2 YFSETQ come from the germline V gene. The V end was cut by 0 bases, the J end by 4 bases, with 16 bases between. This CDR3 has 16 residues.

This clonotype was observed many times. The V gene is TRBV6-1, the J gene TRBJ2-3; D remains ambiguous. The germline V gene has CDR1 MNHNS and CDR2 SASEGT. This CDR3 contains 15 residues. V was trimmed by 2 bases and J by 0 bases, leaving 9 bases between them. This CDR3 reads CASSEIAGSTDTQYF. The CDR3 DNA follows: TGTGCCAGCAGTGAAATAGCAGGAAGCACAGATACGCAGTATTTT.

The V gene is TRBV2, the J gene TRBJ2-5; D not resolved. The CDR3 has 14 amino acids. V was trimmed by 5 bases and J by 3 bases, leaving 13 bases between them. Germline V lookup: CDR1 SNHLY, CDR2 FYNNEI. The CDR3 sequence: CASSRTNSKETQYF. DNA for the CDR3: TGTGCCAGCAGTCGGACGAACTCGAAAGAGACCCAGTACTTC.

In its sample, this clonotype was seen many times. The rearrangement joins TRBV6-5 to TRBJ2-5; weak D call: TRBD1 (5 bases). V shed 6 bases and J shed 5 bases, with 16 bases lying between them. Looked up from germline, CDR1 is MNHEY and CDR2 is SVGAGI. CDR3 length: 14 residues. The CDR3 reads CASSRTGAGETQYF. In DNA form, the CDR3 reads TGTGCCAGCAGCAGGACCGGAGCAGGGGAGACCCAGTACTTC.

The chain recombines TRBV6-5 with TRBJ1-6, with 9 bases fitting TRBD1. J was trimmed by 10 bases and V by 2 bases; bases with no gene match: 0. CDR1 is MNHEY and CDR2 is SVGAGI in the germline V gene. The CDR3 covers 13 residues. In DNA, the CDR3 is TGTGCCAGCAGTTACGGACAGGGGTCACCCCTCCACTTT. Translation: CASSYGQGSPLHF.

The rearrangement uses TRBV7-7 and TRBJ2-1, with TRBD1 matching 9 bases. Losses at the gene ends were 6 bases for V and 9 bases for J; bases not matched to a gene: 6. The germline V gene encodes CDR1 SSHAT and CDR2 FNYEAQ (reference sequence). This CDR3 has 13 residues. Written as DNA, the CDR3 is TGTGCCAGCAGTCGGGACAGGGCTTTTGAGCAGTTCTTC. Encoded protein: CASSRDRAFEQFF.

This clonotype was recorded once. An end of the junction does not agree with germline; a read error may underlie this. The rearrangement links TRBV27 to TRBJ1-2; no clear D gene. The CDR3 spans 14 residues. Germline V gives CDR1 MNHEY, CDR2 SMNVEV (reference sequence). CDR3 nucleotide sequence: TGCGCCAGCAGTTTCAATTCGGGGTCCAATGGCTACACCTTC. Its translation: CASSFNSGSNGYTF.

In its sample, this clonotype was seen a few times. A much bigger clone sits one base away, suggesting this may be a read error. The rearrangement links TRBV6-5 to TRBJ1-2; the match to TRBD1 covers 7 bases. Trimming at V came to 6 bases and at J to 7 bases, leaving 14 bases not matched to a gene. Germline loops: CDR1 MNHEY, CDR2 SVGAGI. This CDR3 has 15 amino acids. The CDR3 bases are TGTGCCAGCAGGGGGACAGTACCCCTCCTCGGTGGCTACACCTTC. It is translated as CASRGTVPLLGGYTF.

This clonotype came up once. The chain links TRBV5-1 to TRBJ2-5, with 7 positions matching TRBD1. CDR1 is SGHRS and CDR2 is YFSETQ in the germline V gene. Trimming took 4 bases from V and 6 from J; bases not matched to a gene: 18. This CDR3 is 17 amino acids long. The DNA of the CDR3 is TGCGCCAGCAGCACAAGTGTGGTCAGGGGGAATGTAAAGACCCAGTACTTC. Amino acids: CASSTSVVRGNVKTQYF.

The chain combines TRBV5-1 with TRBJ1-4; 7 bases match TRBD1. The trim removed 6 bases at V and 1 base at J, leaving 9 bases unmatched. From germline, CDR1 is SGHRS and CDR2 YFSETQ. This CDR3 region has 16 residues. The CDR3 DNA sequence: TGCGCCAGCACTGATCTTCGACAGGGAACTAATGAAAAACTGTTTTTT. Translating gives CASTDLRQGTNEKLFF.

This clonotype showed up many times. V usage is TRBV10-2 and J usage is TRBJ1-1, with 7 bases identical to TRBD1. The CDR3 is made up of 13 amino acids. Germline V gives CDR1 WSHSY, CDR2 SAAADI. The V segment lost 8 bases and the J segment 7 bases; nucleotides outside the gene matches: 10. The CDR3 coding sequence is TGCGCCAGCGGCCGGGACAGAAATTTTGAAGCTTTCTTT. Amino acid sequence: CASGRDRNFEAFF.

On this clonotype itself: Given the absence of the conserved phenylalanine or tryptophan at the CDR3 end, a read error is likely. The V and J genes are TRBV20-1 and TRBJ2-5; D is undetermined. The CDR3 has 15 residues. Germline V lookup: CDR1 DFQATT, CDR2 SNEGSKA (reference sequence). V lost 2 bases, J lost 4 bases, and 17 bases lay in between. The CDR3 reads CSARSLPIAGETQYL. The CDR3 DNA reads TGCAGTGCTAGATCACTACCAATCGCTGGAGAGACCCAGTACCTC.

This clonotype was found a few times. Sequence at one end of the junction differs from germline and may be a read error. This rearrangement joins TRBV12-3 or TRBV12-4 to TRBJ1-6; the D is unclear. The CDR3 is 16 residues long. The CDR3 DNA follows: TGTGCCAGCGGGTGGGCAGCCTGGTCCTATAATTCGCCCCTCCACTTT. Amino acids: CASGWAAWSYNSPLHF.

At least ten counts were recorded for this clonotype. The chain carries TRBV27 and TRBJ2-5, with 9 bases fitting TRBD1. Germline V gene sequence: CDR1 MNHEY, CDR2 SMNVEV (reference sequence). This CDR3 is 15 amino acids long. The J segment lost 4 bases and the V segment lost 5 bases, leaving 8 bases of the junction unmatched. DNA for the CDR3: TGTGCCAGCAGTACCCGGGGACAGGGCACAGAGACCCAGTACTTC. Protein sequence: CASSTRGQGTETQYF.